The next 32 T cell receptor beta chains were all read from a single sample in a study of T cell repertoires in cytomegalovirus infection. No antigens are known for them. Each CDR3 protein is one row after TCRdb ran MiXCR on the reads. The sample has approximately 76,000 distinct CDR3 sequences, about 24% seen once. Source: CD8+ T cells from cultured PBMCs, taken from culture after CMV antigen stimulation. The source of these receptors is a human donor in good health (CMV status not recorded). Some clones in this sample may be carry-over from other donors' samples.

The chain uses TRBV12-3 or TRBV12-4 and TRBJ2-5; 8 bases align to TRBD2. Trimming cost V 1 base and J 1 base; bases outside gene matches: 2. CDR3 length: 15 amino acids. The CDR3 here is CASSLETSAQETQYF. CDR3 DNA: TGTGCCAGCAGTTTAGAGACTAGCGCCCAAGAGACCCAGTACTTC.

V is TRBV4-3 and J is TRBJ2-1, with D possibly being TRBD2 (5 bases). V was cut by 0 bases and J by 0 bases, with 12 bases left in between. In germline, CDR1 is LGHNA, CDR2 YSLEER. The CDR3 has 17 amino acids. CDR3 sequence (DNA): TGCGCCAGCAGCCAAGATATGACTAAGAGCTCCTACAATGAGCAGTTCTTC. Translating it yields CASSQDMTKSSYNEQFF.

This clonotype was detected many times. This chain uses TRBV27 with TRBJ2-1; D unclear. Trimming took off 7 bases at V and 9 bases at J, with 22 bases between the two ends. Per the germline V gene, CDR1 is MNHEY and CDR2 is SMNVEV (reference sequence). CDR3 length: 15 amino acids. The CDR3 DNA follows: TGTGCCAGCACGGATAGACGGCAGGTGCTTGGTGAGCAGTTCTTC. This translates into CASTDRRQVLGEQFF.

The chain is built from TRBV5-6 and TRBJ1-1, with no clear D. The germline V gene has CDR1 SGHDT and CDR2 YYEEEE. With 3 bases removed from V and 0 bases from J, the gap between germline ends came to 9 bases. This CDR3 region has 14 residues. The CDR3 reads CASSSQDMNTEAFF. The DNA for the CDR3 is TGTGCCAGCAGCTCCCAAGACATGAACACTGAAGCTTTCTTT.

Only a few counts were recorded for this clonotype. The CDR3: CSAAQNRPNQPQHF. CDR3 nucleotides: TGCAGTGCTGCTCAGAACAGGCCAAATCAGCCCCAGCATTTT. V usage is TRBV20-1 and J usage is TRBJ1-5; perhaps TRBD1 as D (5 bases). V lost 5 bases, J lost 4 bases, and 15 bases lay in between. Germline V gene lookup returns CDR1 DFQATT and CDR2 SNEGSKA (reference sequence). CDR3 size: 14 residues.

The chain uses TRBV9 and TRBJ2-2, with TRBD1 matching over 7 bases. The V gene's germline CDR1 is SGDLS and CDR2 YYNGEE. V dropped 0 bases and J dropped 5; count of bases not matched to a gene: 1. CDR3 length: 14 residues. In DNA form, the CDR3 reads TGTGCCAGCAGCGTAGCAGGGGGTACCGGGGAGCTGTTTTTT. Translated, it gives CASSVAGGTGELFF. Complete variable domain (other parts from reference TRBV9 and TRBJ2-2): DSGVTQTPKHLITATGQRVTLRCSPRSGDLSVYWYQQSLDQGLQFLIQYYNGEERAKGNILERFSAQQFPDLHSELNLSSLELGDSALYFCASSVAGGTGELFFGEGSRLTVL.

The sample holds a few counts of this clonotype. The CDR3 sequence: CASSWNREVRSPLHF. CDR3 DNA sequence: TGTGCCAGCAGTTGGAACAGGGAAGTTCGGTCACCCCTCCACTTT. The chain combines TRBV6-2 or TRBV6-3 with TRBJ1-6; the D gene is possibly TRBD1 (6 bases). The CDR3 length is 15 residues. With 4 bases removed from V and 10 bases from J, the gap between germline ends came to 17 bases. Per germline, CDR1 MNHEY and CDR2 SVGEGT.

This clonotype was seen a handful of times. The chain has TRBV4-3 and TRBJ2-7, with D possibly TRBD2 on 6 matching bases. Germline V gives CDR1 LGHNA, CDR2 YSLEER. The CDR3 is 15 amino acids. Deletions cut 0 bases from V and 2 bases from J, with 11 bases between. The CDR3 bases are TGCGCCAGCAGCCAAGAAGCCGGGGGTCCCTACGAGCAGTACTTC. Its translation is CASSQEAGGPYEQYF.

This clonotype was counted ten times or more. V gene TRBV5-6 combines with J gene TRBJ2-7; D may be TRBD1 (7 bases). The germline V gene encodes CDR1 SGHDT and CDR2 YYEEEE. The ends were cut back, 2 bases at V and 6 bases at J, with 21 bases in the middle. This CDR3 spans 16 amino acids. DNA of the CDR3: TGTGCCAGCAGCTTCGAGGGGGCGGGACTTCTGGCCGAGCAGTACTTC. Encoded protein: CASSFEGAGLLAEQYF.

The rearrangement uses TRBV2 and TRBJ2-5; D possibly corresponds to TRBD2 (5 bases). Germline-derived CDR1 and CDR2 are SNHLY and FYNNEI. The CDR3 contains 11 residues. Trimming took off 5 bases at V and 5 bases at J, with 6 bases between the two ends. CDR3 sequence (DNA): TGTGCCAGCAGTAGGGAGGAGACCCAGTACTTC. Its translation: CASSREETQYF.

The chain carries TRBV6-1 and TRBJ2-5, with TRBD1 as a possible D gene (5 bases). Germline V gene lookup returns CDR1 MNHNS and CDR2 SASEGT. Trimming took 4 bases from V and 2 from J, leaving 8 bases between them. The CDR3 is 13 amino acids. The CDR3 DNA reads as TGTGCCAGCAGTGGAACAGGTCAAGAGACCCAGTACTTC. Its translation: CASSGTGQETQYF.

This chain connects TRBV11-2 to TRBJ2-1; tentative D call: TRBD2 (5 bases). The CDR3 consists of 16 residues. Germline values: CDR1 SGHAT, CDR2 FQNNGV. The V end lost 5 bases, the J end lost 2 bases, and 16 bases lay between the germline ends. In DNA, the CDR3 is TGTGCCAGCAGCCTCCTGGGTAGCGAGACCTACAATGAGCAGTTCTTC. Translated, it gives CASSLLGSETYNEQFF.

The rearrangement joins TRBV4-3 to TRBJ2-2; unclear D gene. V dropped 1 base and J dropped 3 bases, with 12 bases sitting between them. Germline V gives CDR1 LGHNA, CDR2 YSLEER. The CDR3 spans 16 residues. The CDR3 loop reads CASSQGIGSYTGELFF. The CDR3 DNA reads TGCGCCAGCAGCCAAGGCATAGGGTCGTACACCGGGGAGCTGTTTTTT.

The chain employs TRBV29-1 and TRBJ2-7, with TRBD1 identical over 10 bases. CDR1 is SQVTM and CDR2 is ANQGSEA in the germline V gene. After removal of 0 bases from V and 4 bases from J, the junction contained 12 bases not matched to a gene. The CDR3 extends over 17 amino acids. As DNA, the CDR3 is TGCAGCGTTGAAGATACGGGACAGGGGAAGATTGGGTACGAGCAGTACTTC. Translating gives CSVEDTGQGKIGYEQYF.

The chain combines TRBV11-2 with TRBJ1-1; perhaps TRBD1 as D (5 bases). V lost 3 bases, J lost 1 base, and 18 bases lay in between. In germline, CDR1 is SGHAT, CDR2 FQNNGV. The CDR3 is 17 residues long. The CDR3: CASSFEGLLTQNTEAFF. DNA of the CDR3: TGTGCCAGCAGCTTTGAGGGACTCCTGACACAGAACACTGAAGCTTTCTTT.

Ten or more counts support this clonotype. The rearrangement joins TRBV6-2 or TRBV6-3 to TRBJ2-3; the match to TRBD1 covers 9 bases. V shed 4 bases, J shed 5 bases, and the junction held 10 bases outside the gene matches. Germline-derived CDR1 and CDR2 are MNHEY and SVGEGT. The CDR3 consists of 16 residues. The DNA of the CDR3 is TGTGCCAGCAGTTTCCCGGACAGGGGAGGAAAAGATACGCAGTATTTT. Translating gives CASSFPDRGGKDTQYF.

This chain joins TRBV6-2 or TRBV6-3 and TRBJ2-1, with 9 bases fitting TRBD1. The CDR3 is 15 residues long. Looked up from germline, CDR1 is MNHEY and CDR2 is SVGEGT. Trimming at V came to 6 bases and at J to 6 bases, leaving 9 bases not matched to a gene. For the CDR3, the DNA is TGTGCCAGCAGCCCCCGGGGACAGGGAAGCAATGAGCAGTTCTTC. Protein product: CASSPRGQGSNEQFF.

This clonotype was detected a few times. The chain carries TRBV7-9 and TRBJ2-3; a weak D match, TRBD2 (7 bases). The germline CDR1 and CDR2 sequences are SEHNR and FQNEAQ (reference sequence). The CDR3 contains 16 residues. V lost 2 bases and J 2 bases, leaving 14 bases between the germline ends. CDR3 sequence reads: CASSLSRGGITDTQYF. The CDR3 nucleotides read TGTGCCAGCAGCTTATCGAGGGGGGGCATCACAGATACGCAGTATTTT.

The CDR3 DNA reads as TGTGCCTGGAGAGGTGACAGGGGGACCGGGGAGCTGTTTTTT. As protein: CAWRGDRGTGELFF. The chain combines TRBV30 with TRBJ2-2, with 9 nucleotides matching TRBD1. With 3 bases clipped from V and 5 bases from J, the junction kept 4 bases outside the gene matches. Germline V gives CDR1 GTSNPN, CDR2 SVGIG (reference sequence). The CDR3 spans 14 residues.

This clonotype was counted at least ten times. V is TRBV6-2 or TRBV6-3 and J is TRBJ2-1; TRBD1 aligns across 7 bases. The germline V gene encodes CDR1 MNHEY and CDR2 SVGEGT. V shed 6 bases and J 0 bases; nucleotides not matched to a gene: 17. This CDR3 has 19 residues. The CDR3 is CASSRLTGMVKSSYNEQFF. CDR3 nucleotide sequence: TGTGCCAGCAGCCGATTGACAGGGATGGTAAAGAGCTCCTACAATGAGCAGTTCTTC.

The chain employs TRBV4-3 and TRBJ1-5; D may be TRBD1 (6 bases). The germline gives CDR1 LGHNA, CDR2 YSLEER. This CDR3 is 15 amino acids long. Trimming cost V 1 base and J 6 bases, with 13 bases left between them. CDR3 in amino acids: CASSQGPGQSQPQHF. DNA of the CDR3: TGCGCCAGCAGCCAAGGGCCGGGACAAAGTCAGCCCCAGCATTTT.

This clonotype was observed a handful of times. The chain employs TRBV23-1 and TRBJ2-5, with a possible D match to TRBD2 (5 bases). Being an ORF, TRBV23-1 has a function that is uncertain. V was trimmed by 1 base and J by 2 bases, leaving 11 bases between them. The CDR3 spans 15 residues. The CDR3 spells CASSQYQADQETQYF. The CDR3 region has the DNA TGCGCCAGCAGTCAATATCAAGCGGATCAAGAGACCCAGTACTTC.

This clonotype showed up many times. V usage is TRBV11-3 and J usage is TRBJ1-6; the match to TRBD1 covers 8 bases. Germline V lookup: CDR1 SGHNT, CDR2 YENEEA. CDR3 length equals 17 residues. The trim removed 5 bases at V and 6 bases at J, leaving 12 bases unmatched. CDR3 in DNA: TGTGCCAGCAGCCCAAGGACAGGGCAAGGTTCTAATTCACCCCTCCACTTT. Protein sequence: CASSPRTGQGSNSPLHF. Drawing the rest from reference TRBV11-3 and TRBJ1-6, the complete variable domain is EAGVVQSPRYKIIEKKQPVAFWCNPISGHNTLYWYLQNLGQGPELLIRYENEEAVDDSQLPKDRFSAERLKGVDSTLKIQPAELGDSAVYLCASSPRTGQGSNSPLHFGNGTRLTVT.

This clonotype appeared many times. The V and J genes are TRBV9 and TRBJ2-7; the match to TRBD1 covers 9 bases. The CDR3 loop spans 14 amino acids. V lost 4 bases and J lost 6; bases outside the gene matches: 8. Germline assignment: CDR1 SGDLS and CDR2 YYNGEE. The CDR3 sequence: CASSPGQGPGEQYF. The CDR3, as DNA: TGTGCCAGCAGCCCTGGACAGGGGCCCGGCGAGCAGTACTTC.

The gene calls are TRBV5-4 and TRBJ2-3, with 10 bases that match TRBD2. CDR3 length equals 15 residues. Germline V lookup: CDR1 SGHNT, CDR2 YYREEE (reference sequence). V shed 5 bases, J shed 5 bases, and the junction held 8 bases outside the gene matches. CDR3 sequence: CASREELAGEDTQYF. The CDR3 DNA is TGTGCCAGCAGAGAAGAGCTAGCGGGGGAAGATACGCAGTATTTT.

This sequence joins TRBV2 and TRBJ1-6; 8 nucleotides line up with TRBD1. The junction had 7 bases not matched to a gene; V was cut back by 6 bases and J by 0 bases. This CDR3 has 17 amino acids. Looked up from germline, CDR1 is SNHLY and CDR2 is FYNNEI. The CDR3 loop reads CASSRATGGSYNSPLHF. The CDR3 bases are TGTGCCAGCAGCCGTGCAACAGGGGGCTCCTATAATTCACCCCTCCACTTT. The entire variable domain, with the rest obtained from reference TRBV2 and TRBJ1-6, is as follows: EPEVTQTPSHQVTQMGQEVILRCVPISNHLYFYWYRQILGQKVEFLVSFYNNEISEKSEIFDDQFSVERPDGSNFTLKIRSTKLEDSAMYFCASSRATGGSYNSPLHFGNGTRLTVT.

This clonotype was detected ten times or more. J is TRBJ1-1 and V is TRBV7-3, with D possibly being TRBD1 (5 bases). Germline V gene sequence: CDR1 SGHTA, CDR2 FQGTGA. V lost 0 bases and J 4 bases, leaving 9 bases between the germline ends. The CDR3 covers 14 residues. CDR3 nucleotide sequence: TGTGCCAGCAGCTTAACAGGGGCTGGCACTGAAGCTTTCTTT. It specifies CASSLTGAGTEAFF.

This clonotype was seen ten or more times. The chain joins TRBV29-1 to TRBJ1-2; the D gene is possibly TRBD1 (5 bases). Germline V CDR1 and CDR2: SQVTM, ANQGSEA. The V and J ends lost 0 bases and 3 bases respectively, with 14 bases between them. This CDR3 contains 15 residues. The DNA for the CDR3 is TGCAGCGTTGAAGATTCGGGGACCCTAGACTATGGCTACACCTTC. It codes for CSVEDSGTLDYGYTF.

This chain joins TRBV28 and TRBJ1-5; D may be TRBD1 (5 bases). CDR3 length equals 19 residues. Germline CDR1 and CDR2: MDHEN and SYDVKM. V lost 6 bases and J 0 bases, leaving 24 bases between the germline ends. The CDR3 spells CASSPEDGGRGYSNQPQHF. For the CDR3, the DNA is TGTGCCAGCAGCCCCGAGGACGGGGGGAGGGGATATAGCAATCAGCCCCAGCATTTT. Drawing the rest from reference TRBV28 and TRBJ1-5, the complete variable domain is DVKVTQSSRYLVKRTGEKVFLECVQDMDHENMFWYRQDPGLGLRLIYFSYDVKMKEKGDIPEGYSVSREKKERFSLILESASTNQTSMYLCASSPEDGGRGYSNQPQHFGDGTRLSIL.

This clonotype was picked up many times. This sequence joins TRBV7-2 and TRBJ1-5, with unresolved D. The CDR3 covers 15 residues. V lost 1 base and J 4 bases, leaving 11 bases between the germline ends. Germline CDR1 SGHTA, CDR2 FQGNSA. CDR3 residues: CASSLERVGNQPQHF. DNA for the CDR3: TGTGCCAGCAGCTTAGAGAGGGTTGGGAATCAGCCCCAGCATTTT.

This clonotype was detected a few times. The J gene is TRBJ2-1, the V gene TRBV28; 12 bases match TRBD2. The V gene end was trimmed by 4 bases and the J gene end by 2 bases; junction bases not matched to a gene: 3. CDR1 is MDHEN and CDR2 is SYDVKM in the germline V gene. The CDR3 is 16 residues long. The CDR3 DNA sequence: TGTGCCAGCAGTTCTACTAGCGGGGGGACCTACAATGAGCAGTTCTTC. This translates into CASSSTSGGTYNEQFF.

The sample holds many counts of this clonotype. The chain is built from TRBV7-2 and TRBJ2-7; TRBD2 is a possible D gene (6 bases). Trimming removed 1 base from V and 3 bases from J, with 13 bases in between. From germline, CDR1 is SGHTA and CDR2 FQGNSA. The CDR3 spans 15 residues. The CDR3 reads CASSLVASAFYEQYF. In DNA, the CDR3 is TGTGCCAGCAGCTTAGTGGCTAGCGCCTTCTACGAGCAGTACTTC. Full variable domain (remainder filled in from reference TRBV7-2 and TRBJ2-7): GAGVSQSPSNKVTEKGKDVELRCDPISGHTALYWYRQSLGQGLEFLIYFQGNSAPDKSGLPSDRFSAERTGGSVSTLTIQRTQQEDSAVYLCASSLVASAFYEQYFGPGTRLTVT.